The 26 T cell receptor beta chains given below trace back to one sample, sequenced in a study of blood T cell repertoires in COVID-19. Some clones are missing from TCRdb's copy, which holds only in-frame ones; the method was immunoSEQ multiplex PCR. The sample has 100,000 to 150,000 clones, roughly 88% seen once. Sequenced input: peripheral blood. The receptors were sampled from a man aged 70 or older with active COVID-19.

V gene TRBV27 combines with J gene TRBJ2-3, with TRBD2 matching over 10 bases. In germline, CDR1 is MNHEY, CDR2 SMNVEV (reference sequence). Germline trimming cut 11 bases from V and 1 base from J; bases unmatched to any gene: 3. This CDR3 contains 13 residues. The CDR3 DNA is TGTGCCGCGGGGACTAGCGGCACAGATACGCAGTATTTT. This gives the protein CAAGTSGTDTQYF.

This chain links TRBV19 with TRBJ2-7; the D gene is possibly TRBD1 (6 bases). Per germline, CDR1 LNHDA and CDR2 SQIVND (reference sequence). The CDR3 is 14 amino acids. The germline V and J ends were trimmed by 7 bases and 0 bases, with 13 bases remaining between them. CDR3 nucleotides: TGTGCCAGTAAATCCGACAGGATCTCCTACGAGCAGTACTTC. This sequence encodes CASKSDRISYEQYF.

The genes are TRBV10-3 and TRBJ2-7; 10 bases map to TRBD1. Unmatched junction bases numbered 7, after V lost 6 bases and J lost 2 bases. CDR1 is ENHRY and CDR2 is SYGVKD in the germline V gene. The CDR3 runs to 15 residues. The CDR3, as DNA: TGTGCCATCAGGGACTCCGGGACAGGGGCCTACGAGCAGTACTTC. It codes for CAIRDSGTGAYEQYF.

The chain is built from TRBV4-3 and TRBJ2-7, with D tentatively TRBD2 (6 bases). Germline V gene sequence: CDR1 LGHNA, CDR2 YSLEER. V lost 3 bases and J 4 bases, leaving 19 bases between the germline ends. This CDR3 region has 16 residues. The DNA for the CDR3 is TGCGCCAGCAGCCAGGAGCCGGGACTTCCTACTTACGAGCAGTACTTC. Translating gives CASSQEPGLPTYEQYF.

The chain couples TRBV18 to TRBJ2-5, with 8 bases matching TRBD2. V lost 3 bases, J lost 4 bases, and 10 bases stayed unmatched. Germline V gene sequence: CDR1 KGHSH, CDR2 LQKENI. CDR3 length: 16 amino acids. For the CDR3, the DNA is TGTGCCAGCTCACCCACGGGACCGGGAGGGGGAGAGACCCAGTACTTC. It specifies CASSPTGPGGGETQYF.

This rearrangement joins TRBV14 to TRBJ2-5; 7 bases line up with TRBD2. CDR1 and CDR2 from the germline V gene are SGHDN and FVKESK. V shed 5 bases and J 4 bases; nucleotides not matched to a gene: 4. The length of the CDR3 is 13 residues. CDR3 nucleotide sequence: TGTGCCAGCAGCGGGGGGGTCCGAGAGACCCAGTACTTC. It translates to CASSGGVRETQYF.

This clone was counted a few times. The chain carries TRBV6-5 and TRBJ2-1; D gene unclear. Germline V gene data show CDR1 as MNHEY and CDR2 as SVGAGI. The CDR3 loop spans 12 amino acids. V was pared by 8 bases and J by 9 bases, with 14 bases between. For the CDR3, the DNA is TGTGCCAGCTCCTTTAGTGTTGGTGAGCAGTTCTTC. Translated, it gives CASSFSVGEQFF.

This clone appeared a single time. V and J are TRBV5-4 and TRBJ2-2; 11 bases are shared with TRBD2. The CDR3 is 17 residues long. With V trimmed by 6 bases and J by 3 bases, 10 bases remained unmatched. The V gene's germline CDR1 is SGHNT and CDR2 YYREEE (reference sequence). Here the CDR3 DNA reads TGTGCCAGCACCTTTGGCACTAGCGGGAGATACACCGGGGAGCTGTTTTTT. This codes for CASTFGTSGRYTGELFF.

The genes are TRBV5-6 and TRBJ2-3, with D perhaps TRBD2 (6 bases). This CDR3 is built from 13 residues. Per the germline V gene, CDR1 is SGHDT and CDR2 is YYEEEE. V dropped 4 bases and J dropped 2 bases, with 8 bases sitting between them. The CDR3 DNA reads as TGTGCCAGCAGCCGGGAGTTCACAGATACGCAGTATTTT. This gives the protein CASSREFTDTQYF.

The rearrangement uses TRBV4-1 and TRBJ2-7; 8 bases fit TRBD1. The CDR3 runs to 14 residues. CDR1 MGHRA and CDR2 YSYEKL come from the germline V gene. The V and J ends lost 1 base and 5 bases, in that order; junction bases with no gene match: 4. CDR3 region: CASSQGQGANEQYF. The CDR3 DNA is TGCGCCAGCAGCCAAGGGCAGGGGGCGAACGAGCAGTACTTC.

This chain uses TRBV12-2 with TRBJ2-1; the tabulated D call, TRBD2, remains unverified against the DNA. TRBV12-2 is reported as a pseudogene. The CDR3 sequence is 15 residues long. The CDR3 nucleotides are TGTGCAAGTCGCTTCATCTGCTGGGAGGGCAATGAGCAGTTCTTC. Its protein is CASRFICWEGNEQFF.

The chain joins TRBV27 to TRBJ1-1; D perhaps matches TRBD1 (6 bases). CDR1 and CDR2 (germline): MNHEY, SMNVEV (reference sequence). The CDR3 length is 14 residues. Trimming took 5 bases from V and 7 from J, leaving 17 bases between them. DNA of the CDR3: TGTGCCAGCAGTGAACTGACCGGACAGCTTGAAGCTTTCTTT. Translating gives CASSELTGQLEAFF.

The CDR3 nucleotides are TGTGCCAGCAGTCTAGCGGGAGGGTTTAGCACAGATACGCAGTATTTT. Its translation is CASSLAGGFSTDTQYF. The chain combines TRBV28 with TRBJ2-3, with 12 bases lining up with TRBD2. The ends lost 5 bases at V and 0 bases at J; junction bases unmatched: 3. The V gene's germline CDR1 is MDHEN and CDR2 SYDVKM. This CDR3 spans 16 amino acids.

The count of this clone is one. The CDR3 is CASRGGNEQFF. The CDR3 DNA is TGTGCCAGCAGGGGGGGAAATGAGCAGTTCTTC. This chain joins TRBV28 and TRBJ2-1; D possibly corresponds to TRBD2 (6 bases). The CDR3 loop spans 11 amino acids. Germline lookup yields CDR1 MDHEN and CDR2 SYDVKM. The V and J ends lost 6 bases and 7 bases respectively, with 7 bases between them. Combining the CDR3 with reference TRBV28 and TRBJ2-1 gives the whole variable domain DVKVTQSSRYLVKRTGEKVFLECVQDMDHENMFWYRQDPGLGLRLIYFSYDVKMKEKGDIPEGYSVSREKKERFSLILESASTNQTSMYLCASRGGNEQFFGPGTRLTVL.

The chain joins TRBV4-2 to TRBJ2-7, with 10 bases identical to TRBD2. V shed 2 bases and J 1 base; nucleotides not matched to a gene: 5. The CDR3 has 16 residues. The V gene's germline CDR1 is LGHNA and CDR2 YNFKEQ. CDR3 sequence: CASSQRGLAESYEQYF. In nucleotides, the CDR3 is TGTGCCAGCAGCCAAAGAGGACTAGCGGAGTCCTACGAGCAGTACTTC.

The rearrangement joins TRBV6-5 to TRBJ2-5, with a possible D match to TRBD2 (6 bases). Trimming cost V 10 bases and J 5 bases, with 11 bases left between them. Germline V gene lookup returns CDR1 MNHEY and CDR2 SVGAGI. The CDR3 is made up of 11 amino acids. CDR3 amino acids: CATRELETQYF. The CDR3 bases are TGTGCCACCCGGGAGTTGGAGACCCAGTACTTC.

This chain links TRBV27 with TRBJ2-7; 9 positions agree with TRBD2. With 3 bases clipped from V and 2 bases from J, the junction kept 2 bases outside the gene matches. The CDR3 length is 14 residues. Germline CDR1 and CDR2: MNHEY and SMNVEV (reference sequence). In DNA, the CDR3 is TGTGCCAGCAGTTTGACTAGCGGTCCCTACGAGCAGTACTTC. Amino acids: CASSLTSGPYEQYF.

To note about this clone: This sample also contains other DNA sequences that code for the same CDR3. CDR3 amino acids: CASSLRESNQPQHF. CDR3 DNA: TGTGCCAGCAGTTTGCGGGAAAGCAATCAGCCCCAGCATTTT. The chain joins TRBV27 to TRBJ1-5; no clear D gene. V lost 3 bases and J 1 base, leaving 7 bases between the germline ends. Germline V gene data show CDR1 as MNHEY and CDR2 as SMNVEV (reference sequence). The CDR3 totals 14 residues.

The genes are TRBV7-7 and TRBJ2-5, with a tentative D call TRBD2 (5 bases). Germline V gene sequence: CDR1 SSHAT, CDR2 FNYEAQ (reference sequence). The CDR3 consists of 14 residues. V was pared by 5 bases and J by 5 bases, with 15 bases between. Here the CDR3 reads CASSRYGELETQYF. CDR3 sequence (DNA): TGTGCCAGCAGCCGGTATGGGGAGTTGGAGACCCAGTACTTC. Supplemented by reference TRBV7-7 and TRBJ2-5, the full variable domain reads GAGVSQSPRYKVTKRGQDVTLRCDPISSHATLYWYQQALGQGPEFLTYFNYEAQPDKSGLPSDRFSAERPEGSISTLTIQRTEQRDSAMYRCASSRYGELETQYFGPGTRLLVL.

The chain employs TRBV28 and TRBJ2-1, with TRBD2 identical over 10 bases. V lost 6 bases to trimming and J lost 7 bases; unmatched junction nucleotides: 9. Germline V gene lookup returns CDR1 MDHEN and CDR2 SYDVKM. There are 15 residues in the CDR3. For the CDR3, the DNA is TGTGCCAGCAGCCGGACTAGCGGTCCATGGAATGAGCAGTTCTTC. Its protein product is CASSRTSGPWNEQFF.

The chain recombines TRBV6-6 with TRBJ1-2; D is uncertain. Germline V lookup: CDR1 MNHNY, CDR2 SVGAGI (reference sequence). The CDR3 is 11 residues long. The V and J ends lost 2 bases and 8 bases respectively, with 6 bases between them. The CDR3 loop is CASSYGQGYTF. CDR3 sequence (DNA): TGTGCCAGCAGTTACGGGCAAGGCTACACCTTC.

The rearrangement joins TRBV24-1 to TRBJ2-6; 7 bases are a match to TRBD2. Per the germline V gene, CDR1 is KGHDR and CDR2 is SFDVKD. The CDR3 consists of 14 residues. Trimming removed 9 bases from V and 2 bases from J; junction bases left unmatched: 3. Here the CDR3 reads CATSGRAGANVLTF. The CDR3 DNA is TGTGCCACCTCGGGGAGGGCTGGGGCCAACGTCCTGACTTTC.

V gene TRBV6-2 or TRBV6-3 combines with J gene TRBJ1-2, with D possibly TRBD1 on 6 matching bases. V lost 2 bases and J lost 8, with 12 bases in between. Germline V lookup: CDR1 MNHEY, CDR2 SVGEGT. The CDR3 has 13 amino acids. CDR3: CASSYRGAFGYTF. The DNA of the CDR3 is TGTGCCAGCAGTTACCGGGGGGCCTTCGGCTACACCTTC.

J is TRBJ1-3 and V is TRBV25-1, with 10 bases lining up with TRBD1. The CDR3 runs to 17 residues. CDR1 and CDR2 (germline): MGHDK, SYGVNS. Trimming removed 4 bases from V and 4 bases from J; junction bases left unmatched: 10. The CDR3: CASSGDRGKGRGNTIYF. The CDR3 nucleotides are TGTGCCAGCAGTGGGGACAGGGGAAAAGGGAGAGGAAACACCATATATTTT. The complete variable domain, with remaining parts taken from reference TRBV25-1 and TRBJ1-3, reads EADIYQTPRYLVIGTGKKITLECSQTMGHDKMYWYQQDPGMELHLIHYSYGVNSTEKGDLSSESTVSRIRTEHFPLTLESARPSHTSQYLCASSGDRGKGRGNTIYFGEGSWLTVV.

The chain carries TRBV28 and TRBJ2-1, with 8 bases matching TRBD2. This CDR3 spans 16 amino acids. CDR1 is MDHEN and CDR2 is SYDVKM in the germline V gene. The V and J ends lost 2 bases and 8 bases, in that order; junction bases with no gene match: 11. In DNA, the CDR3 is TGTGCCAGCAGTTTACTCGAAGCGGGAGTCGGCCATGAGCAGTTCTTC. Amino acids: CASSLLEAGVGHEQFF.

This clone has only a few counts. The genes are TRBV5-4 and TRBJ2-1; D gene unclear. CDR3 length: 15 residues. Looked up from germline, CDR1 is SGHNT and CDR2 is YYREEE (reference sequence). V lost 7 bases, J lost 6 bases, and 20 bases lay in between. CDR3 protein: CASAPEWALSNEQFF. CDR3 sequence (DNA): TGTGCCAGCGCCCCCGAATGGGCTCTATCCAATGAGCAGTTCTTC. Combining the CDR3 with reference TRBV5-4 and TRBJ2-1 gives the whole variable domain ETGVTQSPTHLIKTRGQQVTLRCSSQSGHNTVSWYQQALGQGPQFIFQYYREEENGRGNFPPRFSGLQFPNYSSELNVNALELDDSALYLCASAPEWALSNEQFFGPGTRLTVL.